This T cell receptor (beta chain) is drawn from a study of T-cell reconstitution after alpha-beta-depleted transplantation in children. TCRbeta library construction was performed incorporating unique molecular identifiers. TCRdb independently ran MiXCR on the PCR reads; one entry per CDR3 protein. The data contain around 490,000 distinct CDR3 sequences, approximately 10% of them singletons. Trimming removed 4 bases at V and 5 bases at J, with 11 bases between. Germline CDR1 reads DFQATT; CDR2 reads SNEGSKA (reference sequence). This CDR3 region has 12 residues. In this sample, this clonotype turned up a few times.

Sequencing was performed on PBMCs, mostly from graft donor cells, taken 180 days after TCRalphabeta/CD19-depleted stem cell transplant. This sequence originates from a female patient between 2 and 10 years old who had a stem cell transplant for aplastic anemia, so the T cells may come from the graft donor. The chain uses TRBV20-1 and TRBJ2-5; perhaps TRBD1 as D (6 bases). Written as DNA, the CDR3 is TGCAGTGCTATCTACAGGGTTGAGACCCAGTACTTC. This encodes CSAIYRVETQYF.